The rows below give T cell receptor beta chains drawn from one sample of a study of T cells in Graves' hyperthyroidism and ophthalmopathy. TCRdb reprocessed the multiplex PCR reads via MiXCR and lists one record per CDR3 protein. This table has more than 550,000 distinct CDR3 sequences, about 45% appearing once. Sequencing used peripheral blood or thyroid tissue (not recorded which). These receptors were collected from an adult man with Graves' disease, either hyperthyroidism or ophthalmopathy (not recorded which). The CDR3 runs from the conserved cysteine through the conserved F or W. Each record gives: D gene, J gene, clone size, V gene, CDR3 DNA, CDR3 protein. A D gene is named only where the DNA matches it firmly. Some rows have no size entry. The others give once, few or many, or a class for an expanded clone.

. | TRBJ2-5 | once | TRBV28 | TGTGCCAGCAGTTTATCTCTACGGAGAGAGACCCAGTACTTC | CASSLSLRRETQYF
TRBD1 | TRBJ1-6 | . | TRBV15 | TGTGCCACCAGCAAAGGGACAGGGCTTTCACCCCTCCACTTT | CATSKGTGLSPLHF
. | TRBJ1-2 | few | TRBV7-2 | TGTGCCAGCAGCCCTGCTACCCGACAGGCTCGTAGCTACACCTTC | CASSPATRQARSYTF
. | TRBJ1-1 | . | TRBV29-1 | TGCAGCTTGGAGGGGATGAACACTGAAGCTTTCTTT | CSLEGMNTEAFF
TRBD1 | TRBJ2-5 | . | TRBV24-1 | TGTGCCACCAGTGACGGACGGACAGGGAGTGAGACCCAGTACTTC | CATSDGRTGSETQYF
. | TRBJ1-5 | . | TRBV10-1 | TGCGCCAGCAGGAGGGGCAGCCATAGCAATCAGCCCCAGCATTTT | CASRRGSHSNQPQHF
. | TRBJ1-5 | . | TRBV25-1 | TGCGCCAGCAGCCAAGATCCGGGGGAGAATCAGCCCCAGCATTTT | CASSQDPGENQPQHF
. | TRBJ1-2 | few | TRBV5-8 | TGTGCCAGCAGCACGGGTGGGACTGGCCACTATGGCTACACCTTC | CASSTGGTGHYGYTF
TRBD1 | TRBJ1-6 | many | TRBV10-3 | TGTGCCGCCGCCGGCCAGGGGGACTCACCCCTCCACTTT | CAAAGQGDSPLHF
. | TRBJ1-3 | . | TRBV20-1 | TGCAGTGCTAGAGTTGGGGTTGGGGCATCTGGAAACACCATATATTTT | CSARVGVGASGNTIYF
TRBD1 | TRBJ1-3 | many | TRBV7-9 | TGTGCCAGCAGCAAAGGGACAGAGGCCATATATTTT | CASSKGTEAIYF
. | TRBJ2-6 | . | TRBV20-1 | TGCAGTGCTAGAGTGCCGGCAGGGGAACCTGGGGCCAACGTCCTGACTTTC | CSARVPAGEPGANVLTF
. | TRBJ1-3 | many | TRBV7-2 | TGTGCCAGCAGCTTAACGTCCGCGAGCTCTGGAAACACCATATATTTT | CASSLTSASSGNTIYF
. | TRBJ1-2 | . | TRBV20-1 | TGCAGTGCTAAGTCAGCAGAAAACAACTATGGCTACACCTTC | CSAKSAENNYGYTF
. | TRBJ1-5 | . | TRBV7-2 | TGTGCCAGCAGCTCCTCCCTGGGGGATCAGCCCCAGCATTTT | CASSSSLGDQPQHF
. | TRBJ1-4 | . | TRBV5-1 | TGTGCCAGCAGCGGGGGCAGGGACGAAAAACTGTTTTTT | CASSGGRDEKLFF
TRBD1 | TRBJ1-5 | many | TRBV15 | TGTGCCACCAGCTACGGGACAGGGAATCAGCCCCAGCATTTT | CATSYGTGNQPQHF
TRBD1 | TRBJ2-7 | . | TRBV7-6 | TGTGCCAGCAGCGCCCCGACAGGGTACACCTACGAGCAGTACTTC | CASSAPTGYTYEQYF
. | TRBJ1-6 | . | TRBV14 | TGTGCCAGCAGCCAGGGTGTGGTGCTCTTCGGACAAGTGAGGGCCTATAATTCACCCCTCCACTTT | CASSQGVVLFGQVRAYNSPLHF
. | TRBJ1-2 | . | TRBV6-6 | TGTGCCAGCAGTTACGGGTTGGGGATGGGATTAAACTATGGCTACACCTTC | CASSYGLGMGLNYGYTF
. | TRBJ2-7 | . | TRBV6-1 | TGTGCCAGCAGTTACTCATTCACGTCCACACTCTACGAGCAGTACTTC | CASSYSFTSTLYEQYF
. | TRBJ2-5 | few | TRBV11-1 | TGTGCCAGCAGCTCAATCAGACAGGCCCAAGAGACCCAGTACTTC | CASSSIRQAQETQYF
TRBD1 | TRBJ1-6 | many | TRBV20-1 | TGCAGTGCTAGCGGGACAGGAATTACTTCACCCCTCCACTTT | CSASGTGITSPLHF
TRBD1 | TRBJ1-1 | . | TRBV19 | TGTGCCAGTAGTTCTCCGGGACAGGGCCCCATGAACACTGAAGCTTTCTTT | CASSSPGQGPMNTEAFF
. | TRBJ2-5 | . | TRBV10-3 | TGTGCCATCAGTGACAACCCTGGTGGCAGACAAGAGACCCAGTACTTC | CAISDNPGGRQETQYF
. | TRBJ1-1 | . | TRBV12-3/TRBV12-4 | TGTGCCAGCACCCTCAGGGGACCGAACACTGAAGCTTTCTTT | CASTLRGPNTEAFF
. | TRBJ1-2 | many | TRBV29-1 | TGCAGCGTTACCACCGCGGGGAGCTATGGCTACACCTTC | CSVTTAGSYGYTF
. | TRBJ1-3 | few | TRBV7-8 | TGTGCCAGCAGCTTAGCCGCACAGGGAACTGGAAACACCATATATTTT | CASSLAAQGTGNTIYF
. | TRBJ2-2 | many | TRBV10-3 | TGTGCCAGATTCCTACTATGCTTATGGACCGGGGAGCTGTTTTTT | CARFLLCLWTGELFF
TRBD1 | TRBJ1-3 | many | TRBV25-1 | TGTGCCAGCAGTTCGCCGTTTGACGGACAGGCTGGAAACACCATATATTTT | CASSSPFDGQAGNTIYF
. | TRBJ1-3 | few | TRBV7-8 | TGTGCCAGCAGCTTAGTTTCGGCTTCAAGAAACACCATATATTTT | CASSLVSASRNTIYF
. | TRBJ1-1 | many | TRBV2 | TGTGCCAGCTACCTCATGGACAAGAACACTGAAGCTTTCTTT | CASYLMDKNTEAFF
. | TRBJ2-7 | . | TRBV6-5 | TGTGCCAGCAGTTACTCGATTCCCCCCCACGAGCAGTACTTC | CASSYSIPPHEQYF
. | TRBJ1-5 | . | TRBV15 | TGTGCCACCAGCAGAGATCGCCCACAGACCGGGGGCGGACAGCCCCAGCATTTT | CATSRDRPQTGGGQPQHF
. | TRBJ1-2 | many | TRBV15 | TGTGCCACCAGCAGAGATTTGGTCGACAGGGGCTACACCTTC | CATSRDLVDRGYTF
TRBD1 | TRBJ1-6 | . | TRBV9 | TGTGCCAGCAGCCCCAGGACAGGGTCCAGTTCACCCCTCCACTTT | CASSPRTGSSSPLHF
. | TRBJ1-6 | . | TRBV25-1 | TGTGCCAGCAGTGAATCAGGGAGCAATCAGCCCCTCCACTTT | CASSESGSNQPLHF
. | TRBJ1-1 | . | TRBV5-5 | TGTGCCAGCAGCTTGGGGCGGGGGCTCGACACTGAAGCTTTCTTT | CASSLGRGLDTEAFF
TRBD1 | TRBJ1-5 | . | TRBV2 | TGTGCCAGCAGTGAGACGACAGGGTTGAGCAATCAGCCCCAGCATTTT | CASSETTGLSNQPQHF
TRBD1 | TRBJ1-1 | . | TRBV2 | TGTGCCAGCAGCGGGGACAGGGTTACTGAAGCTTTCTTT | CASSGDRVTEAFF
. | TRBJ2-2 | . | TRBV19 | TGTGCCAGTTCCGAAGACAGGTCGCAAACCGGGGAGCTGTTTTTT | CASSEDRSQTGELFF
. | TRBJ1-4 | . | TRBV12-3/TRBV12-4 | TGTGCCAGCAGCCTCACAGGGCCTATGGACGAAAAACTGTTTTTT | CASSLTGPMDEKLFF
. | TRBJ1-1 | few | TRBV19 | TGTGCCAGTATCGGATACACTGAAGCTTTCTTT | CASIGYTEAFF
. | TRBJ1-4 | . | TRBV11-2 | TGTGCCAGCAGCCCGGGATTTACTAATGAAAAACTGTTTTTT | CASSPGFTNEKLFF
. | TRBJ1-5 | . | TRBV29-1 | TGCAGCCAGATTCCCGGGACGACCGAATCGCAGCATTTT | CSQIPGTTESQHF
TRBD2 | TRBJ2-5 | . | TRBV24-1 | TGTGCCACCAGTGATCCCGGGACTAGCGGGAGGGGCTACGAGACCCAGTACTTC | CATSDPGTSGRGYETQYF
TRBD2 | TRBJ2-2 | once | TRBV11-2 | TGTGCCAGCTCCCCCGTGACCGGGATCCCGGGAGGACAATCGGGCACCGGGGAGCTGTTTTTT | CASSPVTGIPGGQSGTGELFF
. | TRBJ2-7 | . | TRBV11-1 | TGTGCCAGCAGCATCGCACAGGGACCCTACTACGACGAGCAGTACTTC | CASSIAQGPYYDEQYF
. | TRBJ2-3 | . | TRBV29-1 | TGCAGCGTTGCCGGGCGGCTCGACCAAAGCACAGATACGCAGTATTTT | CSVAGRLDQSTDTQYF
TRBD1 | TRBJ2-3 | . | TRBV25-1 | TGTGCCAGCAGTGAATGGAGACAGGGCGCAGATACGCAGTATTTT | CASSEWRQGADTQYF
TRBD1 | TRBJ1-2 | . | TRBV25-1 | TGTGCCTCAAGGACAGGGGCAGACTATGGCTACACCTTC | CASRTGADYGYTF
TRBD2 | TRBJ2-5 | . | TRBV20-1 | TGCAGTGCTAGAGAGTGGGGACTAGCGGGGGGGCCTGGAGAGACCCAGTACTTC | CSAREWGLAGGPGETQYF
TRBD1 | TRBJ2-2 | . | TRBV20-1 | TGCAGTGCTTGGACAGGGTGGAACACCGGGGAGCTGTTTTTT | CSAWTGWNTGELFF
TRBD1 | TRBJ1-4 | once | TRBV6-5 | TGTGCCATCAGTTACGACCGGGACAGGGTGGGTGAAAAACTGTTTTTT | CAISYDRDRVGEKLFF
. | TRBJ1-1 | . | TRBV10-1 | TGCGCCAGCAGTTACCTCCAGGGACGCACTGAAGCTTTCTTT | CASSYLQGRTEAFF
TRBD1 | TRBJ2-5 | . | TRBV29-1 | TGCAGCGTTGAGACCTACCGACAGGGACACGGGACCCAGTACTTC | CSVETYRQGHGTQYF
. | TRBJ2-5 | few | TRBV20-1 | TGCAGTGCCCGCCATAAGCGAGAGACCCAGTACTTC | CSARHKRETQYF
. | TRBJ1-1 | . | TRBV7-9 | TGTGCCAGCAGCTTCGGGGGACTGACACAGAACACTGAAGCTTTCTTT | CASSFGGLTQNTEAFF
. | TRBJ1-1 | . | TRBV7-2 | TGTGCCAGCAGCTTAGTTGCGGGACGAGCGACCGATGAAGCTTTCTTT | CASSLVAGRATDEAFF
TRBD1 | TRBJ1-2 | . | TRBV29-1 | TGCAGCGTGGAGGGACAGGACTATGGCTACACCTTC | CSVEGQDYGYTF